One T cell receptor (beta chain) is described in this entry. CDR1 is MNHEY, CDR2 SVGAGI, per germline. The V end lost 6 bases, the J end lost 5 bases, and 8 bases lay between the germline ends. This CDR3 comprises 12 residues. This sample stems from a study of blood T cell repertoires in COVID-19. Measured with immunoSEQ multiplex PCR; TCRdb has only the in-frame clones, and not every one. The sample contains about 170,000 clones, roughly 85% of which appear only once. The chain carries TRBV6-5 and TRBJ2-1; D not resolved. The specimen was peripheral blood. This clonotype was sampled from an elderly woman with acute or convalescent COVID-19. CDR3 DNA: TGTGCCAGCAGCCTAGGAAACAATGAGCAGTTCTTC. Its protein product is CASSLGNNEQFF.